Sequencing of this TCR beta chain was carried out in a study of blood T cell repertoires in COVID-19. Study context: The United States, Italy and Spain were the sources of the acute and convalescent COVID-19 samples. T cells, B-cell-depleted T cells, or PBMCs provided the cDNA or gDNA that served as material.

This clone was seen a few times. Grouping used clinical history reported by participants in a survey and questionnaire. As processed by the authors: Estimated nucleated cell counts came from reference gene primer amplification. Produced via immunoSEQ multiplex PCR; TCRdb's table is partial and in-frame only. Clonal size and the V and J genes are those of that table, whereas D and trimming came from the DNA. Of more than 200,000 clones in the sample, 80% to 90% were seen once. CDR1 and CDR2 (germline): MGHDK, SYGVNS. V gave up 5 bases and J gave up 9 bases, with 11 bases separating them. The CDR3 extends over 12 amino acids.

The TCR was taken from a woman in her twenties or thirties who had recovered from COVID-19. The chain combines TRBV25-1 with TRBJ1-3; weak D call: TRBD1 (6 bases). The sample consisted of PBMCs or T cells enriched from blood (not recorded which). The CDR3 nucleotides are TGTGCCAGCAGTTCCGGGGGGCCCACCATATATTTT. It translates to CASSSGGPTIYF.